The present T cell receptor (beta chain) was sequenced within a study of T cell repertoires in cytomegalovirus infection. Study summary: Carrying CMV and the relevant HLA type showed in public TCR beta signatures.

Each CDR3 protein gets one entry after TCRdb re-called the reads with MiXCR. The data contain 650,000 to 850,000 distinct CDR3 sequences, 25% to 30% of them seen just once; the ten biggest clones take up about an eighth. Study-level results: Identification of carriers of CMV plus the relevant HLA was achieved through cumulative public TCR beta family frequency.

Of note for this clonotype: Its specificity is not known.

The sequencing here drew on cultured CD8+ T cells from PBMCs, taken from culture after CMV antigen stimulation. This TCR was recovered from a human donor in good health (CMV status not recorded). Some clones in this sample may be carry-over from other donors' samples.

CDR3 DNA: TGCGCCAGCAGCCATGACTTACAGGGTGACCTAGAAAAACTGTTTTTT. Translation gives CASSHDLQGDLEKLFF. The chain links TRBV4-1 to TRBJ1-4; D perhaps matches TRBD1 (6 bases). V was pared by 3 bases and J by 8 bases, with 19 bases between. This CDR3 is 16 amino acids long. Germline loops: CDR1 MGHRA, CDR2 YSYEKL.